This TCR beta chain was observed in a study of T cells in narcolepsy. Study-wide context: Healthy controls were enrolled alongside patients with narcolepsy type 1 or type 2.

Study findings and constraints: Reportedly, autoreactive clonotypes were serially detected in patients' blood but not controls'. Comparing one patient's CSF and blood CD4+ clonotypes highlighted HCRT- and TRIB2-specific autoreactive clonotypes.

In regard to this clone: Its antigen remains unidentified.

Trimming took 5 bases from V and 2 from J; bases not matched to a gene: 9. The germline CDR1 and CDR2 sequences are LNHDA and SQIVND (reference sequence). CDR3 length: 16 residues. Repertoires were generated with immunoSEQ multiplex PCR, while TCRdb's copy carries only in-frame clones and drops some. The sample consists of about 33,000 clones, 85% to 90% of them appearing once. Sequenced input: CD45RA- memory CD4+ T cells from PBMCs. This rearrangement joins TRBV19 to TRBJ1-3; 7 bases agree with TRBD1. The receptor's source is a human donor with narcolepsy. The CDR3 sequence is CASSLQGQPAGNTIYF. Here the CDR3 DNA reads TGTGCCAGTAGTCTCCAGGGACAGCCTGCTGGAAACACCATATATTTT.